Presented here are 29 T cell receptor beta chains from one specimen sequenced in a study of CD4 and CD8 cells across lung adenocarcinoma regions (dated by TCRdb to 2016 to 2018). The library was obtained by PCR. Sequenced on a HiSeq X Ten. TCRdb redid the processing of the public reads, applying fastp at Q25 and MiXCR, and retained in-frame beta chains. Entries are consolidated by CDR3 protein sequence, retaining the most common genes and DNA. The sample table contains about 23,000 distinct CDR3 sequences; only one count was recorded for 40% to 65% of them. Over 20% of the sample belongs to the ten largest clones. Sequenced: CD4+ T cells from the center of a lung tumor. What this sample's cell subset or site label stands for: tumor center region. The receptors originated from a male donor with lung adenocarcinoma. The CD4 and CD8 labels of this study may be unreliable.

As to this clonotype: Germline and junction disagree at one end, which may indicate a read error. V is TRBV6-1 and J is TRBJ2-3, with D perhaps assigned TRBD1 or TRBD2 (6 bases each). The CDR3 loop spans 15 amino acids. Per germline, CDR1 MNHNS and CDR2 SASEGT. The CDR3 DNA is TGTGCCAGGGGACTCCAGGCCGTAATTACAGGGACGCAGTTTTTT. Protein: CARGLQAVITGTQFF.

The rearrangement links TRBV6-1 to TRBJ2-7; the match to TRBD1 covers 9 bases. Trimming cost V 6 bases and J 3 bases; bases outside gene matches: 6. There are 14 residues in the CDR3. Germline assignment: CDR1 MNHNS and CDR2 SASEGT. The DNA of the CDR3 is TGTGCCAGCAGCCCCGGACAGGGGTTCTACGAGCAGTACTTC. Translating it yields CASSPGQGFYEQYF.

This clonotype turned up a few times. The V and J genes are TRBV9 and TRBJ2-3, with TRBD2 matching over 8 bases. The CDR3 sequence is 15 residues long. The germline V gene encodes CDR1 SGDLS and CDR2 YYNGEE. V dropped 0 bases and J dropped 3; count of bases not matched to a gene: 3. The CDR3 sequence: CASSVGSGRTDTQYF. As DNA, the CDR3 is TGTGCCAGCAGCGTAGGCAGCGGGAGAACAGATACGCAGTATTTT.

Remarks on this clonotype: The CDR3 does not end in the conserved phenylalanine or tryptophan, so this is likely a read error. The DNA is omitted, as the CDR3 cannot be located on it reliably, and the CDR3 follows TCRdb's listing. The V call is TRBV12-3 or TRBV12-4, the J call TRBJ2-5; the table assigns TRBD2, which was not confirmed against the DNA. 14 amino acids form the CDR3, both terminal residues included. CDR3: CASSGDKQQETQYS.

Turning to this clonotype: Relative to the germline gene, one junction end is altered; a read error may explain this. J is TRBJ2-1 and V is TRBV6-1; 7 nucleotides agree with TRBD2. There are 13 residues in the CDR3. Per germline, CDR1 MNHNS and CDR2 SASEGT. The CDR3 DNA reads as TGTGCCAGCAGTGAAGGGACCAGCGGGGAGCAGTTTTTC. Translation: CASSEGTSGEQFF.

This clonotype appeared many times. This chain joins TRBV25-1 and TRBJ2-5; 8 bases map to TRBD1. CDR1 MGHDK and CDR2 SYGVNS come from the germline V gene. The CDR3 runs 14 residues. V trimming: 6 bases; J trimming: 11 bases; junction bases outside the gene matches: 14. The CDR3, as DNA: TGTGCCAGCAGATCGGACAGGGAACGGTCTGGGCAGTACTTC. The encoded protein is CASRSDRERSGQYF. Full variable domain (rest looked up from reference TRBV25-1 and TRBJ2-5): EADIYQTPRYLVIGTGKKITLECSQTMGHDKMYWYQQDPGMELHLIHYSYGVNSTEKGDLSSESTVSRIRTEHFPLTLESARPSHTSQYLCASRSDRERSGQYFGPGTRLLVL.

This clonotype has a single count. Relative to the germline gene, one junction end is altered; a read error may explain this. This chain links TRBV7-2 with TRBJ2-1; D remains unclear. CDR1 is SGHTA, CDR2 FQGNSA, per germline. The CDR3 loop spans 13 amino acids. The CDR3 is CGSQSVGANAQFF. CDR3 nucleotides: TGTGGCAGCCAGTCAGTGGGCGCTAATGCGCAGTTCTTC. The complete variable domain, with remaining parts taken from reference TRBV7-2 and TRBJ2-1, reads GAGVSQSPSNKVTEKGKDVELRCDPISGHTALYWYRQSLGQGLEFLIYFQGNSAPDKSGLPSDRFSAERTGGSVSTLTIQRTQQEDSAVYLCGSQSVGANAQFFGPGTRLTVL.

Sample share makes this clonotype medium-sized. The rearrangement links TRBV12-3 or TRBV12-4 to TRBJ2-5; D not resolved. Trimming left V 2 bases short and J 3 bases short, with 7 bases between. The CDR3 length is 13 residues. The CDR3 protein is CASSLSTEETQYF. The CDR3 region has the DNA TGTGCCAGCAGTTTATCCACCGAAGAGACCCAGTACTTC.

This sequence joins TRBV4-1 and TRBJ2-3, with D possibly TRBD2 on 5 matching bases. The CDR3 sequence is 15 residues long. Germline CDR1 MGHRA, CDR2 YSYEKL. V shed 4 bases and J shed 3 bases, with 14 bases lying between them. The CDR3 region is CASSLKLRETDTQYF. CDR3 sequence (DNA): TGCGCCAGCAGCCTAAAACTGAGGGAGACAGATACGCAGTATTTT.

This clonotype appeared many times. The chain links TRBV27 to TRBJ1-4; tentative D call: TRBD1 (5 bases). Germline CDR1 and CDR2: MNHEY and SMNVEV (reference sequence). This CDR3 comprises 13 residues. V lost 9 bases and J 8 bases, leaving 16 bases between the germline ends. The CDR3 bases are TGTGCCAGTAGGGACCTATGGGGAGAAAAACTGTTTTTT. This sequence encodes CASRDLWGEKLFF.

Points on this clonotype: This sequence may be a read error, since a much larger clone differs from it by one base. In nucleotides, the CDR3 is TGTGCCAGCAGCCCTCGGGGACTAGACCACAATGAGCAGTACTTC. The encoded protein is CASSPRGLDHNEQYF. This chain connects TRBV7-2 to TRBJ2-1; 8 bases agree with TRBD2. Matching the DNA end better, TRBJ2-7 makes the J call doubtful. Germline values: CDR1 SGHTA, CDR2 FQGNSA. CDR3 length: 15 amino acids.

A remark on this clonotype: A read error may produce the germline difference seen at one junction end. The rearrangement links TRBV4-1 to TRBJ2-3, with 7 bases aligning to TRBD1. CDR1 is MGHRA and CDR2 is YSYEKL in the germline V gene. The length of the CDR3 is 14 residues. As DNA, the CDR3 is TGCGCCAACAGCCAAGACAGGGCCAAGGATACGCAGTATTTT. It encodes CANSQDRAKDTQYF.

With regard to this clonotype: One end of the junction fails to match germline, which may point to a read error. The chain couples TRBV10-1 to TRBJ2-4; 8 bases map to TRBD1. CDR3 length: 14 residues. Per the germline V gene, CDR1 is WNHNN and CDR2 is SYGVQD (reference sequence). This CDR3 reads CGSRGRGAKDIQYF. For the CDR3, the DNA is TGCGGCAGCAGGGGGCGGGGAGCCAAAGATATTCAGTACTTC.

About this clonotype itself: At one of its ends the junction is not consistent with the germline gene, which may arise from a read error. The rearrangement uses TRBV6-1 and TRBJ2-3; D possibly uses TRBD1 or TRBD2 (5 bases each). CDR3 length: 15 residues. Germline V CDR1 and CDR2: MNHNS, SASEGT. The CDR3 loop is CARGERRRVQDTQYF. CDR3 DNA sequence: TGTGCCAGGGGGGAACGGCGGCGGGTCCAAGATACCCAGTATTTT.

The genes are TRBV6-1 and TRBJ2-1; 9 bases match TRBD1. Germline V gene lookup returns CDR1 MNHNS and CDR2 SASEGT. The V segment lost 5 bases and the J segment 7 bases; nucleotides outside the gene matches: 12. CDR3 length equals 16 residues. In nucleotides, the CDR3 is TGTGCCAGCAGTCTTCCTTCCGGGACAGGGCTAAATGAGCAGTTCTTC. Protein product: CASSLPSGTGLNEQFF.

V and J are TRBV6-1 and TRBJ2-5; D is uncertain. The last part of the DNA fits TRBJ2-7 better; the J call may be wrong. This CDR3 is built from 15 residues. Per the germline V gene, CDR1 is MNHNS and CDR2 is SASEGT. This chain's CDR3 is CASSDLPQGSYEQYF. Here the CDR3 DNA reads TGTGCCAGCAGTGATCTCCCCCAAGGCTCCTACGAGCAGTACTTC.

V is TRBV5-4 and J is TRBJ2-5, with 8 positions matching TRBD2. The end of the DNA is better explained by TRBJ2-7, so the J call may be wrong. This CDR3 has 15 residues. Germline V CDR1 and CDR2: SGHNT, YYREEE (reference sequence). CDR3 residues: CASSSRSGGPYEQYF. The CDR3 DNA is TGTGCCAGCAGCAGTCGAAGCGGGGGCCCCTACGAGCAGTACTTC.

This clonotype was found many times. This may come from a read error, since a much larger clone is one base off. The rearrangement uses TRBV6-1 and TRBJ2-1; D may match TRBD1 or TRBD2 (6 bases each). CDR3 length: 15 amino acids. The germline gives CDR1 MNHNS, CDR2 SASEGT. Trimming took 3 bases from V and 10 from J, leaving 19 bases between them. The CDR3 DNA follows: TGTGCCAGCAGTGAGGGGGGACACTTGTCGGGCGAGCAGTTCTTC. This gives the protein CASSEGGHLSGEQFF.

About this clonotype: A much larger clone lies one base from this, so it may be a read error. The chain recombines TRBV5-6 with TRBJ2-1; D possibly corresponds to TRBD1 (6 bases). The length of the CDR3 is 14 residues. Trimming pared 4 bases from V and 10 bases from J, leaving 18 bases between. CDR1 SGHDT and CDR2 YYEEEE come from the germline V gene. CDR3 sequence reads: CASSVGTTFYEQFF. CDR3 sequence (DNA): TGTGCCAGCAGCGTCGGGACAACATTTTACGAGCAGTTCTTC. The full variable domain, with the rest looked up from reference TRBV5-6 and TRBJ2-1, is DAGVTQSPTHLIKTRGQQVTLRCSPKSGHDTVSWYQQALGQGPQFIFQYYEEEERQRGNFPDRFSGHQFPNYSSELNVNALLLGDSALYLCASSVGTTFYEQFFGPGTRLTVL.

This rearrangement joins TRBV7-6 to TRBJ2-3; a weak D match, TRBD2 (7 bases). Germline assignment: CDR1 SGHVS and CDR2 FNYEAQ. The CDR3 spans 18 residues. The CDR3 DNA reads TGTGCGGGCAGTTTAGGGGGTTGGGGGGGCGGGAGCCCAGAGACCCAGTATTTT. Translation gives CAGSLGGWGGGSPETQYF.

This clonotype was recorded once. The chain couples TRBV6-1 to TRBJ2-3; D is possibly TRBD2 (6 bases). The CDR3 covers 18 residues. Trimming stripped 1 base from V and 1 base from J, with 18 bases between. Looked up from germline, CDR1 is MNHNS and CDR2 is SASEGT. As DNA, the CDR3 is TGTGCCAGCAGTGAAGAGGGAGGCGGGCTCCGACGCACAGATACGCAGTATTTT. This gives the protein CASSEEGGGLRRTDTQYF.

The V call is TRBV6-2 or TRBV6-3, the J call TRBJ1-2; TRBD1 aligns across 7 bases. The CDR3 totals 13 residues. The trim removed 7 bases at V and 8 bases at J, leaving 10 bases unmatched. Germline-derived CDR1 and CDR2 are MNHEY and SVGEGT. The DNA of the CDR3 is TGTGCCAGCACCGACCGGGACAGTCGGGGCTACACCTTC. Residues: CASTDRDSRGYTF.

The chain joins TRBV6-1 to TRBJ2-5; the D gene is possibly TRBD2 (7 bases). TRBJ2-1 matches the DNA end more closely, so the J call is doubtful. The CDR3 totals 14 residues. The germline CDR1 and CDR2 sequences are MNHNS and SASEGT. For the CDR3, the DNA is TGTGCCAGCAGCCCCCTTTCAGGGGAGGGTGAGCAGTTCTTC. It codes for CASSPLSGEGEQFF.

This clonotype came up once. The chain employs TRBV27 and TRBJ2-2; 9 bases line up with TRBD1. The J call could be wrong; TRBJ2-3 is a better fit for the DNA end. The CDR3 runs 16 residues. The germline V gene encodes CDR1 MNHEY and CDR2 SMNVEV (reference sequence). The chain's CDR3 is CASNTFGTGITDTQYF. The CDR3, as DNA: TGTGCCAGCAATACTTTTGGGACAGGGATCACAGATACGCAGTATTTT.

This clonotype was seen many times. The gene calls are TRBV10-2 and TRBJ2-3; D may be TRBD1 (6 bases). The CDR3 length is 16 residues. CDR1 and CDR2 (germline): WSHSY, SAAADI. Trimming left V 6 bases short and J 6 bases short, with 22 bases between. The CDR3 region is CASSQPQGRFEDTQYF. The CDR3 bases are TGCGCCAGCAGCCAACCACAGGGTCGGTTTGAGGATACGCAGTATTTT.

Worth noting for this clonotype: Compared with germline, one end of the junction differs, possibly owing to a read error. The chain has TRBV6-1 and TRBJ1-6, with D unclear. The CDR3 is made up of 14 amino acids. Germline lookup yields CDR1 MNHNS and CDR2 SASEGT. The CDR3 is CASIERPNNSPLHF. CDR3 DNA sequence: TGTGCCAGCATTGAAAGACCGAATAATTCACCCCTCCACTTT.

As concerns this clonotype: An end of the junction does not agree with germline; a read error may underlie this. This rearrangement joins TRBV10-3 to TRBJ2-5; TRBD1 aligns across 7 bases. The CDR3 is 15 residues long. Per germline, CDR1 ENHRY and CDR2 SYGVKD. The DNA for the CDR3 is TGTGCCGGGGGTGTAGGGGGCCGGGACCAAGATACGCAGTATTTC. Translated, it gives CAGGVGGRDQDTQYF.

This chain uses TRBV6-5 with TRBJ2-2, with D maybe TRBD2 (6 bases). The assigned J gene may be wrong: the sequence end matches TRBJ2-3 better. The CDR3 consists of 15 residues. Germline V lookup: CDR1 MNHEY, CDR2 SVGAGI. In DNA form, the CDR3 reads TGTGCCAGCAGACTCCAGTCCGGGAGTCCAGAGAAGCAGTATTTT. As protein: CASRLQSGSPEKQYF.

This chain uses TRBV12-3 or TRBV12-4 with TRBJ2-1, with D possibly TRBD1 on 6 matching bases. V was pared by 5 bases and J by 1 base, with 12 bases between. The CDR3 is 15 amino acids. The CDR3 here is CASSKRTASYNEQFF. In nucleotides, the CDR3 is TGTGCCAGCAGTAAACGGACAGCTTCCTACAATGAGCAGTTCTTC.